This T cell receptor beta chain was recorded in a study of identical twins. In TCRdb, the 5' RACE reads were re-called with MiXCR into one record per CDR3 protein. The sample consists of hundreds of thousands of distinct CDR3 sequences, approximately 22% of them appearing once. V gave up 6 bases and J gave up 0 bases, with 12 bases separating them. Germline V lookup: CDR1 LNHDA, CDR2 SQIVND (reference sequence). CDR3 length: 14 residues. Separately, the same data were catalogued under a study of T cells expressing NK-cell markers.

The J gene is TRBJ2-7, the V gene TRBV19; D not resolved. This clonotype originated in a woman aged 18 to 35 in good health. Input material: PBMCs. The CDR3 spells CASRVQASSYEQYF. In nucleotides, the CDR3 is TGTGCCAGTAGGGTTCAGGCCTCCTCCTACGAGCAGTACTTC.